These 24 T cell receptor beta chains originate from one sample sequenced in a study of Graves' ophthalmopathy and Graves' hyperthyroidism. RNA transcripts were the template, and TCR beta CDR3 regions were amplified from them. First-round RT-PCR relied on HTBI primers, and a second-round multiplex PCR came next. Using its own MiXCR run on the multiplex PCR reads, TCRdb lists one record per CDR3 protein. The sample has about 700,000 distinct CDR3 sequences, approximately 39% seen once; the top ten hold roughly 3.5%. Sequenced material: peripheral blood. These receptor sequences come from an adult man with Graves' ophthalmopathy.

Remarks on this clonotype: The CDR3 carries no conserved terminal phenylalanine or tryptophan, so it likely arises from a read error. The V gene is TRBV2, the J gene TRBJ1-1, with no clear D. With 5 bases removed from V and 0 bases from J, the gap between germline ends came to 4 bases. Germline lookup yields CDR1 SNHLY and CDR2 FYNNEI. The length of the CDR3 is 12 residues. CDR3 amino acids: CASSLMNTEAFL. The CDR3 DNA sequence: TGTGCCAGCAGTCTAATGAACACTGAAGCTTTCCTT.

The genes are TRBV6-6 and TRBJ2-7; D remains unclear. In germline, CDR1 is MNHNY, CDR2 SVGAGI (reference sequence). The CDR3 is 13 residues long. Trimming pared 2 bases from V and 5 bases from J, leaving 10 bases between. CDR3 amino acids: CASSYSSYNEQYF. CDR3 coding DNA: TGTGCCAGCAGTTACAGCTCGTATAACGAGCAGTACTTC.

This clonotype was recorded many times. V is TRBV4-1 and J is TRBJ1-5, with D possibly being TRBD1 (5 bases). CDR1 and CDR2 (germline): MGHRA, YSYEKL. The CDR3 consists of 15 residues. V was shortened by 5 bases and J by 0 bases, with 11 bases between the two germline ends. The CDR3 coding sequence is TGCGCCAGCAGCTTAGTAGGGACTAGCAATCAGCCCCAGCATTTT. It specifies CASSLVGTSNQPQHF.

The J gene is TRBJ1-1, the V gene TRBV10-3; the match to TRBD1 covers 7 bases. This CDR3 has 15 amino acids. J gave up 7 bases and V 7 bases, and 15 bases lay outside the gene matches. Germline V gives CDR1 ENHRY, CDR2 SYGVKD. This CDR3 reads CAIKGQMVGGVEAFF. The CDR3 DNA follows: TGTGCCATCAAGGGACAGATGGTCGGCGGGGTTGAAGCTTTCTTT.

This clonotype was picked up a small number of times. The gene calls are TRBV9 and TRBJ1-3, with TRBD1 matching 8 bases. Germline-derived CDR1 and CDR2 are SGDLS and YYNGEE. V dropped 3 bases and J dropped 7; count of bases not matched to a gene: 12. The CDR3 is 16 amino acids. CDR3 protein: CASSAHRTGHGNTIYF. The CDR3 DNA is TGTGCCAGCAGCGCCCACCGGACAGGGCATGGGAACACCATATATTTT.

The sample holds many counts of this clonotype. The chain recombines TRBV7-9 with TRBJ1-1; 9 bases fit TRBD1. The CDR3 loop spans 15 amino acids. Germline V gene lookup returns CDR1 SEHNR and CDR2 FQNEAQ (reference sequence). With V trimmed by 5 bases and J by 2 bases, 6 bases remained unmatched. Here the CDR3 DNA reads TGTGCCAGCAGCCCGCAGACAGGGGGAAACACTGAAGCTTTCTTT. Its protein product is CASSPQTGGNTEAFF.

This clonotype was detected a few times. The genes are TRBV5-6 and TRBJ1-4; 11 bases are a match to TRBD1. Germline trimming cut 2 bases from V and 8 bases from J; bases unmatched to any gene: 2. Germline loops: CDR1 SGHDT, CDR2 YYEEEE. CDR3 length equals 14 residues. The CDR3 nucleotides are TGTGCCAGCAGCTTTAGGACAGGGGGCGAAAAACTGTTTTTT. As protein: CASSFRTGGEKLFF.

This clonotype was observed a few times. The V and J genes are TRBV3-1 and TRBJ2-7; TRBD2 aligns across 9 bases. V trimming: 4 bases; J trimming: 3 bases; junction bases outside the gene matches: 7. The CDR3 runs 15 residues. CDR1 and CDR2 (germline): LGHDT, YNNKEL (reference sequence). The CDR3 region is CASSPPSGANYEQYF. The CDR3 region has the DNA TGTGCCAGCAGCCCTCCTAGCGGGGCGAACTACGAGCAGTACTTC.

The gene calls are TRBV5-8 and TRBJ1-6; D is unclear. The CDR3 spans 8 residues. V lost 5 bases to trimming and J lost 18 bases, with 6 bases between them. CDR1 is SGHTS, CDR2 YDEGEE, per germline. The CDR3 DNA sequence: TGTGCCAGCAGTACTCGCCACTTT. Its translation: CASSTRHF.

The rearrangement uses TRBV7-9 and TRBJ1-4; the match to TRBD1 covers 8 bases. The germline CDR1 and CDR2 sequences are SEHNR and FQNEAQ (reference sequence). With 11 bases clipped from V and 5 bases from J, the junction kept 7 bases outside the gene matches. The CDR3 consists of 13 residues. The CDR3 region is CALEQGENEKLFF. In nucleotides, the CDR3 is TGTGCCTTGGAACAGGGGGAGAATGAAAAACTGTTTTTT.

Worth noting for this clonotype: Being one base from a much bigger clone, this may be a read error. The chain employs TRBV7-9 and TRBJ2-7, with 7 bases identical to TRBD2. The V gene end was trimmed by 5 bases and the J gene end by 2 bases; junction bases not matched to a gene: 6. The germline CDR1 and CDR2 sequences are SEHNR and FQNEAQ (reference sequence). The CDR3 length is 14 residues. CDR3 loop: CASSTGRDPYEQYF. The CDR3 DNA is TGTGCCAGCAGCACGGGGAGGGACCCCTACGAGCAGTACTTC.

The chain combines TRBV7-9 with TRBJ1-6; no definite D call. The CDR3 is made up of 15 amino acids. Germline V CDR1 and CDR2: SEHNR, FQNEAQ (reference sequence). Trimming took 9 bases from V and 5 from J, leaving 17 bases between them. CDR3 coding DNA: TGTGCCAGTAGCATACAAGAAAGGAATAATTCACCCCTCCACTTT. It specifies CASSIQERNNSPLHF. The full variable domain, its missing parts supplied by reference TRBV7-9 and TRBJ1-6, is DTGVSQNPRHKITKRGQNVTFRCDPISEHNRLYWYRQTLGQGPEFLTYFQNEAQLEKSRLLSDRFSAERPKGSFSTLEIQRTEQGDSAMYLCASSIQERNNSPLHFGNGTRLTVT.

Turning to this clonotype: A much more abundant neighbour one base away suggests this may be a read error. This CDR3 is CSAGEGRGRLEQYF. The CDR3 DNA follows: TGCAGTGCTGGAGAAGGCAGGGGGCGTCTCGAGCAGTACTTC. This chain joins TRBV20-1 and TRBJ2-7; TRBD1 agrees at 8 bases. CDR3 size: 14 residues. Germline CDR1 is DFQATT and CDR2 is SNEGSKA (reference sequence).

This clonotype was seen at least ten times. The V and J genes are TRBV19 and TRBJ2-2; perhaps TRBD1 as D (6 bases). The CDR3 has 14 amino acids. CDR1 and CDR2 (germline): LNHDA, SQIVND (reference sequence). V was cut by 7 bases and J by 0 bases, with 9 bases left in between. The CDR3 protein is CASIRQANTGELFF. In nucleotides, the CDR3 is TGTGCCAGTATCCGACAGGCGAACACCGGGGAGCTGTTTTTT.

This clonotype was observed many times. The V gene is TRBV4-3, the J gene TRBJ1-2, with 7 bases that match TRBD1. Germline assignment: CDR1 LGHNA and CDR2 YSLEER. The trim removed 4 bases at V and 7 bases at J, leaving 9 bases unmatched. This CDR3 has 14 residues. The CDR3 is CASSLQGGRSGYTF. DNA of the CDR3: TGCGCCAGCAGCCTTCAGGGGGGGAGATCTGGCTACACCTTC.

The chain employs TRBV29-1 and TRBJ1-2; 11 nucleotides match TRBD1. CDR1 is SQVTM, CDR2 ANQGSEA, per germline. The CDR3 runs to 15 residues. V lost 0 bases, J lost 6 bases, and 6 bases stayed unmatched. Written as DNA, the CDR3 is TGCAGCGTTGAAGATAGGGGACAGGGGGTAAATGGCTACACCTTC. It translates to CSVEDRGQGVNGYTF.

The rearrangement joins TRBV29-1 to TRBJ1-4; TRBD1 might be the D (6 bases). The germline V and J ends were trimmed by 6 bases and 6 bases, with 14 bases remaining between them. This CDR3 is 13 amino acids long. CDR1 SQVTM and CDR2 ANQGSEA come from the germline V gene. The CDR3 loop is CSVVGAGDEKLFF. The CDR3 DNA follows: TGCAGCGTAGTAGGAGCAGGGGATGAAAAACTGTTTTTT.

This clonotype was found many times. This rearrangement joins TRBV9 to TRBJ2-5, with 7 bases that match TRBD1. Germline V gene sequence: CDR1 SGDLS, CDR2 YYNGEE. This CDR3 region has 14 residues. Losses at the gene ends were 3 bases for V and 1 base for J; bases not matched to a gene: 3. The CDR3 here is CASSGRDSQETQYF. In DNA, the CDR3 is TGTGCCAGCAGCGGCCGGGACAGCCAAGAGACCCAGTACTTC. Full variable domain (missing parts from reference TRBV9 and TRBJ2-5): DSGVTQTPKHLITATGQRVTLRCSPRSGDLSVYWYQQSLDQGLQFLIQYYNGEERAKGNILERFSAQQFPDLHSELNLSSLELGDSALYFCASSGRDSQETQYFGPGTRLLVL.

The chain joins TRBV12-3 or TRBV12-4 to TRBJ2-1; D is unclear. V dropped 5 bases and J dropped 5 bases, with 4 bases sitting between them. This CDR3 has 11 residues. The CDR3 reads CASSDDNEQFF. DNA for the CDR3: TGTGCCAGCAGTGACGACAATGAGCAGTTCTTC.

Regarding this clonotype: A much larger clone differs by one base, so this may be a read error. This chain joins TRBV5-5 and TRBJ1-1; TRBD1 agrees at 9 bases. CDR3 size: 16 residues. The V and J ends lost 2 bases and 6 bases, in that order; junction bases with no gene match: 11. Germline V gives CDR1 SGHKS, CDR2 YYEKEE (reference sequence). CDR3 amino acids: CASSLRGTGYYAEAFF. For the CDR3, the DNA is TGTGCCAGCAGCTTAAGGGGGACAGGGTATTACGCTGAAGCTTTCTTT. The full variable domain, rest sourced from reference TRBV5-5 and TRBJ1-1, is DAGVTQSPTHLIKTRGQQVTLRCSPISGHKSVSWYQQVLGQGPQFIFQYYEKEERGRGNFPDRFSARQFPNYSSELNVNALLLGDSALYLCASSLRGTGYYAEAFFGQGTRLTVV.

V and J are TRBV29-1 and TRBJ1-1; maybe TRBD1 (6 bases). CDR1 and CDR2 (germline): SQVTM, ANQGSEA. The length of the CDR3 is 13 residues. Trimming stripped 4 bases from V and 5 bases from J, with 14 bases between. DNA of the CDR3: TGCAGCGTTGGGTGGGGGGCTTATACTGAAGCTTTCTTT. Its translation: CSVGWGAYTEAFF.

This clonotype was counted at least ten times. V gene TRBV15 combines with J gene TRBJ1-2; D ambiguous. CDR3 length: 15 amino acids. Trimming left V 0 bases short and J 1 base short, with 9 bases between. Per germline, CDR1 LNHNV and CDR2 YYDKDF (reference sequence). In DNA form, the CDR3 reads TGTGCCACCAGCAGAGACCGGAGTCTTAACTATGGCTACACCTTC. Residues: CATSRDRSLNYGYTF.

This clonotype appeared many times. The chain has TRBV2 and TRBJ1-4; no reliable D call. The V end was cut by 6 bases, the J end by 0 bases, with 8 bases between. Germline values: CDR1 SNHLY, CDR2 FYNNEI. This CDR3 has 14 amino acids. The CDR3 spells CASRYESTNEKLFF. The CDR3 DNA is TGTGCCAGCAGATACGAATCAACTAATGAAAAACTGTTTTTT. Full variable domain (missing parts from reference TRBV2 and TRBJ1-4): EPEVTQTPSHQVTQMGQEVILRCVPISNHLYFYWYRQILGQKVEFLVSFYNNEISEKSEIFDDQFSVERPDGSNFTLKIRSTKLEDSAMYFCASRYESTNEKLFFGSGTQLSVL.

The chain combines TRBV9 with TRBJ2-2; no firm D call. V was pared by 0 bases and J by 7 bases, with 7 bases between. CDR3 size: 13 residues. Germline CDR1 and CDR2: SGDLS and YYNGEE. CDR3 sequence reads: CASSVDYVGELFF. As DNA, the CDR3 is TGTGCCAGCAGCGTAGATTATGTCGGGGAGCTGTTTTTT.